The clone carrying this TCR beta chain was counted many times. V dropped 5 bases and J dropped 2 bases, with 15 bases sitting between them. Germline V gives CDR1 SGHAT, CDR2 FQNNGV. The CDR3 has 15 amino acids. These data come from a study of T cells in Graves' hyperthyroidism and ophthalmopathy. Amplified regions were TCR beta CDR3 sequences from RNA transcripts. HTBI primers were the set used in a first-round RT-PCR of the TCR CDR3. TCRdb independently ran MiXCR on the multiplex PCR reads; one entry per CDR3 protein. Here the sample spans about 640,000 distinct CDR3 sequences, less than 25% being singletons.

Material: blood. This TCR was sampled from a man between 25 and 39 years old with Graves' ophthalmopathy. The rearrangement uses TRBV11-2 and TRBJ2-5, with D tentatively TRBD1 (5 bases). The CDR3: CASSPLYRLQETQYF. In DNA form, the CDR3 reads TGTGCCAGCAGCCCTCTTTACAGGCTTCAAGAGACCCAGTACTTC.